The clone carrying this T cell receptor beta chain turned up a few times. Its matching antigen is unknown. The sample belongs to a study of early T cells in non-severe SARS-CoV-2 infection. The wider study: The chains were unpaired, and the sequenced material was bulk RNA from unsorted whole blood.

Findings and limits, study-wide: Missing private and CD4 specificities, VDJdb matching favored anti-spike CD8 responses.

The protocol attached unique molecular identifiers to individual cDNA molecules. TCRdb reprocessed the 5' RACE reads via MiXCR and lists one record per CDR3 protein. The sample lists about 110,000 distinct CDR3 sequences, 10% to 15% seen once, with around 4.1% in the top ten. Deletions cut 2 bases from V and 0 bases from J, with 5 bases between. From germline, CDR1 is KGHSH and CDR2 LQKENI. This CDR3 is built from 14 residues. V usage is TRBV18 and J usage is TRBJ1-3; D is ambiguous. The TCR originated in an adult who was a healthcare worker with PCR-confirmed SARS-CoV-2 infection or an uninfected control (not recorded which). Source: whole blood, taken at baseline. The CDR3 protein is CASSPALSGNTIYF. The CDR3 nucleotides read TGTGCCAGCTCACCAGCGCTCTCTGGAAACACCATATATTTT.